Listed below are T cell receptor beta chains from one sample, sequenced in a study of blood T cell repertoires in COVID-19. The data were produced by immunoSEQ multiplex PCR, yet TCRdb's version contains in-frame clones alone and is incomplete. The repertoire has 55,000 to 90,000 clones, approximately 90% of them found once; the top ten carry 1.1% to 1.5%. Sequencing was carried out using peripheral blood. These receptors were obtained from a human donor in a cohort sampled during active COVID-19. Both conserved end residues are part of each CDR3. The D gene is left open where the match is weak. Some rows have no size entry. The others give once, few or many, or a class for an expanded clone.

NA	TRBV5-8	TRBJ1-5	NA	TGTGCCAGCAGCTCCGGGTCTTATAGCAATCAGCCCCAGCATTTT	CASSSGSYSNQPQHF
NA	TRBV2	TRBJ2-3	NA	TGTGCCACCCCCCCCCGGAGGAGGGAGGATACGCAGTATTTT	CATPPRRREDTQYF
TRBD1	TRBV5-1	TRBJ2-1	NA	TGCGCCAGCAGCCGGGACAGGGGGGATTACAATGAGCAGTTCTTC	CASSRDRGDYNEQFF
NA	TRBV28	TRBJ1-4	NA	TGTGCCAGCAGCTCACCTGGGCTCGGGGACTCTAGTCTGTTTTTT	CASSSPGLGDSSLFF
TRBD2	TRBV7-2	TRBJ2-7	NA	TGTGCCAGCAGCACCGCCGGGACTAACTCCTACGAGCAGTACTTC	CASSTAGTNSYEQYF
TRBD1	TRBV19	TRBJ1-1	NA	TGTGCCAGTAGCCAAGTCCGTCCGGGACAGAGGACGGCTTTCTTT	CASSQVRPGQRTAFF
NA	TRBV27	TRBJ1-4	NA	TGTGCCAGCAGTTTGGTCAGAAATGAAAAACTGTTTTTT	CASSLVRNEKLFF
NA	TRBV11-2	TRBJ1-5	NA	TGTGCCAGCAGCCGAAACCTGGACAGCAGCAATCAGCCCCAGCATTTT	CASSRNLDSSNQPQHF
NA	TRBV15	TRBJ2-5	NA	TGTGCCACCAGCAGAGATGCAATAGCGCTAGAGACCCAGTACTTC	CATSRDAIALETQYF
TRBD1	TRBV19	TRBJ1-5	NA	TGTGCCAGTAGAGGACAGGCGAATCAGCCCCAGCATTTT	CASRGQANQPQHF
TRBD2	TRBV5-8	TRBJ2-7	few	TGTGCCAGCAGCCTGGGTTGGGGAGGGACCAGATACGAGCAGTACTTC	CASSLGWGGTRYEQYF
NA	TRBV6-5	TRBJ1-5	few	TGTGCCAGCAGCTCAGACCACAGGGCCCAGCCCCAGCATTTT	CASSSDHRAQPQHF
TRBD2	TRBV7-2	TRBJ2-7	NA	TGTGCCAGCAGCTTATCCTCTTTGGCGGGAGTATACTTC	CASSLSSLAGVYF
TRBD1	TRBV28	TRBJ2-7	NA	TGTGCCAGCAGTGTGGGACAGGTTCCCTACGAGCAGTACTTC	CASSVGQVPYEQYF
NA	TRBV6-5	TRBJ1-5	NA	TGTGCCAGCAGTTCCGGGGGGAAGGACAATCAGCCCCAGCATTTT	CASSSGGKDNQPQHF
NA	TRBV5-6	TRBJ2-1	NA	TGTGCCAGCAGCTTGTTCGATGAGCAGTTCTTC	CASSLFDEQFF
TRBD2	TRBV6-5	TRBJ2-1	NA	TGTGCCAGCAGGCTAGCGGGAGTGGGCAATGAGCAGTTCTTC	CASRLAGVGNEQFF
NA	TRBV11-2	TRBJ1-2	NA	TGTGCCAGCAGCTTAGCCCCAGGCCCCTATGGCTACACCTTC	CASSLAPGPYGYTF
NA	TRBV6-1	TRBJ1-2	NA	TGTGCCAGCAGTGAAGCTTTCGGGTTAGGCTACACCTTC	CASSEAFGLGYTF
NA	TRBV4-1	TRBJ1-1	NA	TGCGCCAGCACGGCAGGGGCAAACACTGAAGCTTTCTTT	CASTAGANTEAFF
TRBD2	TRBV2	TRBJ2-3	NA	TGTGCCAGCCGGGGGGGAGTGGATACGCAGTATTTT	CASRGGVDTQYF
NA	TRBV5-1	TRBJ2-1	NA	TGCGCCAGCAGCCCTGAGGGACTCTCCTACAATGAGCAGTTCTTC	CASSPEGLSYNEQFF
NA	TRBV12-1	TRBJ2-1	once	TGTGCCAGCAGCGTACTAGCGGAGGGATACAATGAGCAGTTCTTC	CASSVLAEGYNEQFF
NA	TRBV25-1	TRBJ1-3	NA	TGTGCCAGCAGTGAATACGGACAGCGCTCTGGAAACACCATATATTTT	CASSEYGQRSGNTIYF
NA	TRBV10-2	TRBJ2-5	few	TGCGCCAGCAGTGAGATCGCAGGAGAGACCCAGTACTTC	CASSEIAGETQYF
TRBD1	TRBV6-5	TRBJ1-3	NA	TGTGCCAGCAGTTACTCGACAGGGATGGGTGGAAACACCATATATTTT	CASSYSTGMGGNTIYF
NA	TRBV28	TRBJ2-3	NA	TGTGCCAGCAGTTTTCAGGGCCTGGGTCGGATAGATACGCAGTATTTT	CASSFQGLGRIDTQYF
NA	TRBV6-6	TRBJ2-6	NA	TGTGCCAGCAGGGACAGCTCTGGGGCCAACGTCCTGACTTTC	CASRDSSGANVLTF
NA	TRBV29-1	TRBJ2-5	NA	TGCAGCGTTGCCAGGGGGGCCCAAGAGACCCAGTACTTC	CSVARGAQETQYF
TRBD1	TRBV28	TRBJ1-2	NA	TGTGCCAGCAGAATCCTGGGACAGGGTTCTCAAGGCGCCTTC	CASRILGQGSQGAF
NA	TRBV9	TRBJ2-2	NA	TGTGCCAGCAGCGCCCGCGCAACCGTCTGGGGCTTAACTACCGGGGAGCTGTTTTTT	CASSARATVWGLTTGELFF
NA	TRBV28	TRBJ2-7	NA	TGTGCCAGCAGTCCCAACAGGGCTCTGATCCACGAGCAGTACTTC	CASSPNRALIHEQYF
NA	TRBV4-1	TRBJ2-3	NA	TGCGCCAGCAGCCAAGTGGGTCAGGGTGGGGATACGCAGTATTTT	CASSQVGQGGDTQYF
TRBD2	TRBV15	TRBJ2-2	NA	TGTGCCACCAGGCCGGCTAGCGGGTACACCGGGGAGCTGTTTTTT	CATRPASGYTGELFF
NA	TRBV3-1/TRBV3-2	TRBJ1-6	NA	TGTGCCAGCGGACATCTTAACTCACCCCTCCACTTT	CASGHLNSPLHF
TRBD2	TRBV19	TRBJ2-7	once	TGTGCCAGTAGTCCCCCCTCCCTAGCGGGAGGGCCCCGCGAGCAGTACTTC	CASSPPSLAGGPREQYF
TRBD2	TRBV28	TRBJ2-1	NA	TGTGCCAGCAGTTTAGTGCGGGAGGGGCCGAATGAGCAGTTCTTC	CASSLVREGPNEQFF
NA	TRBV28	TRBJ1-2	NA	TGTGCCAGCAGCCAGGTGGGGCTATCGGGCTACACCTTC	CASSQVGLSGYTF
TRBD2	TRBV12-3/TRBV12-4	TRBJ2-1	NA	TGTGCCAGCGGCGTAGCGGGGAGCAATGAGCAGTTCTTC	CASGVAGSNEQFF
NA	TRBV11-2	TRBJ1-4	once	TGTGCCAGCAGCTTAGACGGAGCAACTAATGAAAAACTGTTTTTT	CASSLDGATNEKLFF
TRBD1	TRBV11-2	TRBJ1-4	NA	TGTGCCAGCAGCTTATTTGGACAGGCGATTGCAACTAATGAAAAACTGTTTTTT	CASSLFGQAIATNEKLFF
TRBD1	TRBV28	TRBJ1-4	NA	TGTGCCAGCAGTCCAGGGGGTGCAACTAATGAAAAACTGTTTTTT	CASSPGGATNEKLFF
NA	TRBV5-1	TRBJ2-1	once	TGCGCCAGCAGCTTGAATCCGGGTACGGGCAATGAGCAGTTCTTC	CASSLNPGTGNEQFF
NA	TRBV2	TRBJ2-1	NA	TGTGCCAGCAGTGCCTTGGGTGCGGGAAAGGCCTACAATGAGCAGTTCTTC	CASSALGAGKAYNEQFF
NA	TRBV7-9	TRBJ1-4	NA	TGTGCCAGCAGCTTAGGGGGGAGGGCTAATGAAAAACTGTTTTTT	CASSLGGRANEKLFF
TRBD1	TRBV3-1/TRBV3-2	TRBJ2-2	NA	TGTGCCAGCAGCCTGGGACAGGTACCGAACACCGGGGAGCTGTTTTTT	CASSLGQVPNTGELFF
TRBD2	TRBV10-1	TRBJ2-1	NA	TGCGCCAGCAGCCCCGGACTAGGAAGGAACAATGAGCAGTTCTTC	CASSPGLGRNNEQFF
NA	TRBV19	TRBJ1-2	few	TGTGCCAGTAGCCCCGGGGGTTGGGGTGGCTACACCTTC	CASSPGGWGGYTF
TRBD1	TRBV6-4	TRBJ1-2	NA	TGTGCCAGCAGGACAGGGGACTATGGCTACACCTTC	CASRTGDYGYTF
NA	TRBV11-3	TRBJ2-7	NA	TGTGCCAGCAGCTTTTCTCGGGAAGGCGAGCAGTACTTC	CASSFSREGEQYF
TRBD1	TRBV5-6	TRBJ1-1	once	TGTGCCAGCAGCACCCCGTGGGCCAGGGGGCGATCTGAAGCTTTCTTT	CASSTPWARGRSEAFF
NA	TRBV19	TRBJ1-1	NA	TGTGCCAGTAGTATTTCAGGGTATTATGCCGGTTACACTGAAGCTTTCTTT	CASSISGYYAGYTEAFF
NA	TRBV21-1	TRBJ2-3	NA	TGTGCCAGCAGCAAAAACGTACCGGGACAGGCGGCTGAAGATACGCAGTATTTT	CASSKNVPGQAAEDTQYF
TRBD1	TRBV24-1	TRBJ2-2	NA	TGTGCCACCAGTGCGGCGGACAGGGGATTGAACACCGGGGAGCTGTTTTTT	CATSAADRGLNTGELFF